This T cell receptor (beta chain) was recovered during a study of T-cell reconstitution after alpha-beta-depleted transplantation in children. Regarding the study as a whole: Several hundred expanded graft clones reportedly were the source of alpha-beta T cells about two months after transplant. Elevated TCRbeta diversity at day 60 was traced, in some patients, to surviving recipient T cells and thymic progenitors. Counts and diversity of T cells one year after transplant came mostly from newly produced T cells.

V was cut by 0 bases and J by 6 bases, with 12 bases left in between. This CDR3 spans 14 amino acids. The germline gives CDR1 SGHRS, CDR2 YFSETQ. Unique molecular identifiers were built into the TCRbeta library. MiXCR was run by TCRdb on the PCR reads, yielding one entry per CDR3 protein. Seen here are hundreds of thousands of distinct CDR3 sequences, more than 15% observed once, and the top ten hold around 44%. This clonotype turned up a few times. Antigen unknown. This specimen was PBMCs, mostly from graft donor cells, taken 360 days after TCRalphabeta/CD19-depleted stem cell transplant. This clonotype was obtained from a male patient aged 2-9 years who had a stem cell transplant for acute lymphoblastic leukemia, so the T cells may come from the graft donor. The gene calls are TRBV5-1 and TRBJ1-2; tentatively, D is TRBD1 (5 bases). The CDR3 DNA reads TGCGCCAGCAGCTTGGCCGACAGTGTTAATGGCTACACCTTC. It codes for CASSLADSVNGYTF.